This entry features one T cell receptor beta chain sequence. The data belong to a study of control samples from healthy donors and cancer patients. The CDR3 runs to 15 residues. The V end was cut by 6 bases, the J end by 1 base, with 15 bases between. CDR1 MNHEY and CDR2 SVGAGI come from the germline V gene. This table comes from immunoSEQ multiplex PCR, and its TCRdb copy is limited to in-frame clones, with some not included. This table holds tens of thousands of clones, around 90% found once. V and J are TRBV6-5 and TRBJ1-1; D is perhaps TRBD1 (5 bases). The sequencing sample was made of PBMCs. The origin of this receptor is a woman aged 40 to 49 with head and neck cancer. The CDR3 coding sequence is TGTGCCAGCAGGCGCTTAGTGACAGCGAACACTGAAGCTTTCTTT. Residues: CASRRLVTANTEAFF.